This T cell receptor beta chain was obtained from a study of shared clonotypes between healthy human individuals. For the study at large: CD4 naive and CD4 memory each took three plates per donor, while CD8 naive took two and CD8 memory one. Regarding the study as a whole: Sharing across four donors was highest in naive CD4 (around 5%) and lowest in memory CD8 (0.4%). The four-donor shared clonotypes exceeded non-shared clonotypes in generation probability, with non-shared ones scoring lower.

Naive-designated CD8 cells lacked CD45RO, were positively enriched for CCR7, and omitted terminally differentiated effector memory CD45RA+ cells. As concerns this clone: No antigen is known for it.

The V and J ends lost 3 bases and 3 bases respectively, with 7 bases between them. The CDR3 sequence is 13 residues long. Germline CDR1 and CDR2: SGDLS and YYNGEE. Method: immunoSEQ multiplex PCR; TCRdb's copy keeps in-frame clones and lacks some. The table has approximately 2,200,000 clones, about 93% seen once. The chain is built from TRBV9 and TRBJ2-1; no reliable D call. Sample: naive CD8+ T cells from PBMCs. This receptor was taken from a man between 18 and 29 years old in good health. Some clones in this sample may be carry-over from other donors' samples. CDR3 DNA sequence: TGTGCCAGCAGCGCGTCGATCTACAATGAGCAGTTCTTC. It is translated as CASSASIYNEQFF.